The 10 T cell receptor beta chains reported below all come from one sample, sequenced in a study of blood T cell repertoires in COVID-19. Generated by immunoSEQ multiplex PCR, the TCRdb table keeps only in-frame clones and is missing some. The repertoire holds hundreds of thousands of clones, with around 90% as singletons. The sample taken for sequencing was peripheral blood. Receptor source: a man between 60 and 75 years old who had recovered from COVID-19.

This clone occurred a few times. The gene calls are TRBV19 and TRBJ2-1, with 7 bases aligning to TRBD1. This CDR3 contains 14 residues. Germline V gene data show CDR1 as LNHDA and CDR2 as SQIVND (reference sequence). V lost 3 bases, J lost 10 bases, and 9 bases stayed unmatched. Written as DNA, the CDR3 is TGTGCCAGTAGTATTGGTAGGGGGCCTTGGGAGCAGTTCTTC. It is translated as CASSIGRGPWEQFF.

The gene calls are TRBV2 and TRBJ1-4; D call uncertain. V was pared by 6 bases and J by 8 bases, with 13 bases between. This CDR3 has 13 amino acids. CDR1 and CDR2 from the germline V gene are SNHLY and FYNNEI. The CDR3 spells CASRTQPREKLFF. The CDR3 DNA reads as TGTGCCAGCAGGACTCAGCCAAGGGAAAAACTGTTTTTT.

The chain couples TRBV5-8 to TRBJ2-7; tentatively, D is TRBD1 (5 bases). This CDR3 contains 14 residues. The V gene lost 0 bases and the J gene lost 3 bases, with 10 bases spanning the gap. Germline V gene lookup returns CDR1 SGHTS and CDR2 YDEGEE. DNA of the CDR3: TGTGCCAGCAGCTTGGAGGTCAGGGACTACGAGCAGTACGTC. Translating it yields CASSLEVRDYEQYV.

The V and J genes are TRBV2 and TRBJ1-2; 7 bases fit TRBD1. Germline CDR1 SNHLY, CDR2 FYNNEI. This CDR3 spans 14 amino acids. V lost 4 bases to trimming and J lost 13 bases; unmatched junction nucleotides: 15. In nucleotides, the CDR3 is TGTGCCAGCAGTGCCACCGGGACAGAAATCCCGTCCACCTTC. It is translated as CASSATGTEIPSTF.

The gene calls are TRBV19 and TRBJ1-5; D is possibly TRBD1 (5 bases). V lost 5 bases, J lost 0 bases, and 8 bases lay in between. Germline CDR1 reads LNHDA; CDR2 reads SQIVND (reference sequence). CDR3 length: 14 amino acids. CDR3 DNA sequence: TGTGCCAGTAGTTGGACAAATAGCAATCAGCCCCAGCATTTT. It yields the protein CASSWTNSNQPQHF.

The chain combines TRBV3-1 (or the pseudogene TRBV3-2) with TRBJ1-2, with 8 bases lining up with TRBD1. Per the germline V gene, CDR1 is LGHDT and CDR2 is YNNKEL (reference sequence). The CDR3 is 16 residues long. V trimming: 3 bases; J trimming: 6 bases; junction bases outside the gene matches: 12. The CDR3 bases are TGTGCCAGCAGCCATGCCGTAGGACAGGGATTGAATGGCTACACCTTC. Translation: CASSHAVGQGLNGYTF.

The chain carries TRBV5-1 and TRBJ1-1; D remains ambiguous. CDR3 length: 16 amino acids. Germline V gene data show CDR1 as SGHRS and CDR2 as YFSETQ. V was clipped by 0 bases and J by 0 bases, with 12 bases between them. CDR3 nucleotides: TGCGCCAGCAGCTTGGGCCAGCAGGATCTGAACACTGAAGCTTTCTTT. It specifies CASSLGQQDLNTEAFF.

The chain combines TRBV4-1 with TRBJ1-3; D may be TRBD1 (6 bases). The V end lost 0 bases, the J end lost 4 bases, and 13 bases lay between the germline ends. CDR3 length: 16 amino acids. The germline gives CDR1 MGHRA, CDR2 YSYEKL. The CDR3 coding sequence is TGCGCCAGCAGCCAAGATCCGAACAGGGACGGAAACACCATATATTTT. Its protein product is CASSQDPNRDGNTIYF.

The CDR3 nucleotides read TGTGCCAGTAGTATTCGGGACAGGGGGCCCGTTCAGCCCCAGCATTTT. Protein sequence: CASSIRDRGPVQPQHF. The V and J genes are TRBV19 and TRBJ1-5; TRBD1 matches 12 bases. V was pared by 3 bases and J by 6 bases, with 6 bases of the junction left unmatched. The CDR3 contains 16 residues. Germline V gene sequence: CDR1 LNHDA, CDR2 SQIVND (reference sequence). Complete variable domain (other parts from reference TRBV19 and TRBJ1-5): DGGITQSPKYLFRKEGQNVTLSCEQNLNHDAMYWYRQDPGQGLRLIYYSQIVNDFQKGDIAEGYSVSREKKESFPLTVTSAQKNPTAFYLCASSIRDRGPVQPQHFGDGTRLSIL.

The rearrangement links TRBV13 to TRBJ2-1; perhaps TRBD2 as D (7 bases). The CDR3 runs 20 residues. Trimming removed 3 bases at V and 5 bases at J, with 29 bases between. Germline-derived CDR1 and CDR2 are PRHDT and FYEKMQ (reference sequence). This CDR3 is CASSFYPSSRGGAYHNEQFF. As DNA, the CDR3 is TGTGCCAGCAGCTTTTACCCCTCTTCTAGAGGGGGGGCCTACCACAATGAGCAGTTCTTC. The complete variable domain, with remaining parts taken from reference TRBV13 and TRBJ2-1, reads AAGVIQSPRHLIKEKRETATLKCYPIPRHDTVYWYQQGPGQDPQFLISFYEKMQSDKGSIPDRFSAQQFSDYHSELNMSSLELGDSALYFCASSFYPSSRGGAYHNEQFFGPGTRLTVL.